This T cell receptor beta chain was retrieved from a study of early stage breast cancer tumors. Looking at the study overall: About 80% of the 16 invasive tumors were ER+, PR+ and HER2-. The ER+/PR+/HER2- tumors included seven or eight ductal and four lobular carcinomas. Regarding the study as a whole: Tumors had around 2.3-fold higher T cell density than normal breast.

This table comes from immunoSEQ multiplex PCR, and its TCRdb copy is limited to in-frame clones, with some not included. The sample consists of roughly 56,000 clones, about 83% of them appearing once. Regarding this clone: Its specificity is not known.

The receptor's source is a person aged 30-39 years with breast cancer. The specimen was blood.

The CDR3, as DNA: TGTGCCAGCAGTTACGGTGAAGAGCAGTTCTTC. It specifies CASSYGEEQFF. The J gene is TRBJ2-1, the V gene TRBV2; D unresolved. There are 11 residues in the CDR3. CDR1 and CDR2 from the germline V gene are SNHLY and FYNNEI. V gave up 5 bases and J gave up 10 bases, with 9 bases separating them.